A selection of T cell receptor beta chains follows, all from one sample in a study of early T cells in non-severe SARS-CoV-2 infection. TCRdb independently ran MiXCR on the 5' RACE reads; one entry per CDR3 protein. The sample includes some 54,000 distinct CDR3 sequences, roughly a tenth of them seen just once. Sequenced: whole blood. Receptors were obtained from an adult who was a healthcare worker with PCR-confirmed SARS-CoV-2 infection or an uninfected control (not recorded which). The CDR3 runs from the conserved cysteine through the conserved F or W. The order of the fields is V gene, D gene, J gene, clone size, CDR3 length, CDR3 protein, CDR3 DNA. A D gene is named only where the DNA matches it firmly. Expanded clones get a size class; other rows say once, few or many, or leave the size out.

TRBV19	.	TRBJ1-1	.	13	CASSIGGYGEAFF	TGTGCCAGTAGTATCGGAGGCTACGGTGAAGCTTTCTTT
TRBV21-1	.	TRBJ2-7	.	17	CASSKGGGAGSSYEQYF	TGTGCCAGCAGCAAAGGCGGAGGAGCGGGGAGCTCCTACGAGCAGTACTTC
TRBV24-1	TRBD1	TRBJ1-5	many	16	CATSNAVQGGNQPQHF	TGTGCCACCAGTAATGCGGTCCAGGGGGGCAATCAGCCCCAGCATTTT
TRBV5-1	TRBD1	TRBJ2-7	many	15	CASSATGAAHYEQYF	TGCGCCAGCAGCGCAACAGGGGCCGCTCACTACGAGCAGTACTTC
TRBV13	.	TRBJ2-7	many	13	CASSPEASYEQYF	TGTGCCAGCAGCCCAGAGGCCTCCTACGAGCAGTACTTC
TRBV12-3/TRBV12-4	.	TRBJ1-2	many	13	CASSPTGGWGYTF	TGTGCCAGCAGCCCTACGGGGGGCTGGGGCTACACCTTC
TRBV10-3	TRBD1	TRBJ1-3	many	13	CAISGTGGNTIYF	TGTGCCATCAGCGGGACAGGGGGAAACACCATATATTTT
TRBV5-1	.	TRBJ2-5	many	15	CASSLAGADQETQYF	TGCGCCAGCAGCTTGGCCGGGGCGGACCAAGAGACCCAGTACTTC
TRBV6-2/TRBV6-3	TRBD1	TRBJ2-1	many	16	CASTRVPGTGSHEQFF	TGTGCCAGCACCCGAGTCCCCGGGACAGGGTCGCATGAGCAGTTCTTC
TRBV5-6	TRBD2	TRBJ2-3	.	14	CASSLVVVGGTQYF	TGTGCCAGCAGCTTGGTAGTCGTGGGAGGGACGCAGTATTTT
TRBV2	.	TRBJ2-7	many	15	CASSEGQAKTYEQYF	TGTGCCAGCAGTGAGGGCCAGGCGAAGACCTACGAGCAGTACTTC
TRBV20-1	TRBD1	TRBJ2-1	few	13	CSAPMDRGDEQFF	TGCAGTGCCCCCATGGACAGGGGCGATGAGCAGTTCTTC
TRBV6-2/TRBV6-3	TRBD2	TRBJ2-5	.	14	CASRTSGTQETQYF	TGTGCCAGCAGGACTAGCGGAACTCAAGAGACCCAGTACTTC
TRBV6-5	.	TRBJ1-4	.	14	CASSKTGLNEKLFF	TGTGCCAGCAGTAAGACAGGCCTGAATGAAAAACTGTTTTTT
TRBV20-1	TRBD2	TRBJ2-5	many	15	CSARGRGEPQETQYF	TGCAGTGCTAGGGGTCGGGGGGAGCCACAAGAGACCCAGTACTTC
TRBV7-9	.	TRBJ2-7	.	13	CASSSSPTYEQYF	TGTGCCAGCAGCTCTTCGCCCACCTACGAGCAGTACTTC
TRBV6-4	.	TRBJ2-3	many	13	CASSDSESDTQYF	TGTGCCAGCAGTGACTCGGAGTCAGATACGCAGTATTTT
TRBV20-1	.	TRBJ1-1	many	13	CSAIRWPITEAFF	TGCAGTGCTATTAGATGGCCGATAACTGAAGCTTTCTTT
TRBV20-1	.	TRBJ2-5	.	17	CSARALRRGEGQETQYF	TGCAGTGCTAGAGCCCTCCGGAGGGGGGAGGGACAAGAGACCCAGTACTTC
TRBV5-4	TRBD2	TRBJ2-2	.	16	CASSSGTSGRTGELFF	TGTGCCAGCAGCTCAGGGACTAGCGGGAGAACCGGGGAGCTGTTTTTT
TRBV30	TRBD1	TRBJ2-1	many	13	CAWTRDRYNEQFF	TGTGCCTGGACCAGGGACAGATACAATGAGCAGTTCTTC
TRBV19	.	TRBJ2-2	few	16	CASSIVPPGAAGELFF	TGTGCCAGTAGTATAGTCCCACCCGGGGCTGCCGGGGAGCTGTTTTTT
TRBV20-1	TRBD2	TRBJ2-5	.	15	CSASGREIGQETQYF	TGCAGTGCTAGCGGGCGGGAGATAGGTCAAGAGACCCAGTACTTC
TRBV5-6	TRBD2	TRBJ2-1	many	15	CASSSLAGGRAEQFF	TGTGCCAGCAGCTCACTAGCGGGAGGCAGGGCTGAGCAGTTCTTC
TRBV19	TRBD1	TRBJ2-7	many	15	CASSMGTGPAYEQYF	TGTGCCAGTAGTATGGGGACAGGGCCAGCCTACGAGCAGTACTTC
TRBV6-2/TRBV6-3	.	TRBJ2-3	once	15	CASSVGTQSQDTQYF	TGTGCCAGCAGCGTCGGGACCCAAAGTCAGGATACGCAGTATTTT
TRBV11-2	.	TRBJ2-2	few	18	CASSTRGVAPSFTGELFF	TGTGCCAGCAGCACCAGGGGCGTAGCCCCTTCATTCACCGGGGAGCTGTTTTTT
TRBV11-2	.	TRBJ2-5	.	15	CASKPNLAGEETQYF	TGTGCCAGCAAGCCAAACTTGGCTGGAGAAGAGACCCAGTACTTC
TRBV7-2	TRBD2	TRBJ2-5	.	15	CASSRLAGVQETQYF	TGTGCCAGCAGTCGACTAGCGGGAGTCCAGGAGACCCAGTACTTC
TRBV29-1	.	TRBJ2-7	.	12	CSVVRTGYEQYF	TGCAGCGTTGTCCGAACAGGGTACGAGCAGTACTTC
TRBV7-9	TRBD1	TRBJ1-2	few	18	CASSLDMGQLTLNYGYTF	TGTGCCAGCAGCTTAGATATGGGACAGCTTACCTTGAACTATGGCTACACCTTC
TRBV30	TRBD1	TRBJ1-1	few	12	CAWSKTGGGAFF	TGTGCCTGGAGTAAGACAGGGGGGGGAGCTTTCTTT
TRBV29-1	.	TRBJ2-1	.	9	CSVGDEQFF	TGCAGCGTTGGGGATGAGCAGTTCTTC